The subject of this entry is one T cell receptor beta chain. Its cognate antigen is unknown. The data originate from a study of beta chain features in type 1 diabetes. cDNA synthesis used the whole RNA isolate, giving expressed TCRB sequences. The repertoire was sequenced with immunoSEQ multiplex PCR; TCRdb's copy has only in-frame clones and lacks some. The sample consists of under 900,000 clones, 17% of them appearing once. Study-level results: There was a moderate but significant shortening of TCRB CDR3s in all four CD4+ subsets of Type 1 diabetes patients. Compared to healthy donors, patients appeared to have naive, central memory and Treg TCRB repertoires that were more alike.

There are 16 residues in the CDR3. Germline assignment: CDR1 LNHNV and CDR2 YYDKDF (reference sequence). V trimming: 2 bases; J trimming: 1 base; junction bases outside the gene matches: 6. The clonotype comes from a woman aged 18-30 years in good health. The chain combines TRBV15 with TRBJ2-5, with 8 bases lining up with TRBD2. Input material: naive CD4+ T cells from blood. This CDR3 is CATSRNPAGVQETQYF. The CDR3 DNA reads as TGTGCCACCAGCAGAAATCCAGCGGGAGTCCAAGAGACCCAGTACTTC.